Listed below are T cell receptor beta chains from one sample, sequenced in a study of beta chain features in type 1 diabetes. The assay was immunoSEQ multiplex PCR, and TCRdb's table has in-frame clones only and misses some. The table has 150,000 or so clones, 63% seen once; the top ten hold roughly 0.092%. Sequenced material: naive CD4+ T cells from blood. These receptors were collected from a man in his thirties or forties with type 1 diabetes. Both conserved end residues are part of each CDR3. D genes are given only for firm matches. Clone size appears in some rows only: once, few, many, or a class for an expanded clone.

clone_size	j_call	v_call	d_call	cdr3_nt	cdr3_aa
.	TRBJ2-3	TRBV5-1	.	TGCGCCAGCAGGCTAGAGGGGAGAAGCACAGATACGCAGTATTTT	CASRLEGRSTDTQYF
few	TRBJ2-3	TRBV25-1	TRBD1	TGTGCCAGCAGTGCAACAGGGGGAGATACGCAGTATTTT	CASSATGGDTQYF
few	TRBJ1-2	TRBV4-3	TRBD1	TGCGCCAGCAGCCATGAGACAGGGGTGCATGGCTACACCTTC	CASSHETGVHGYTF
.	TRBJ1-1	TRBV29-1	.	TGCAGCGCTGAGGGCAAGTCAGGCGGGGGGAACACTGAAGCTTTCTTT	CSAEGKSGGGNTEAFF
.	TRBJ1-2	TRBV29-1	.	TGCAGCGCTCCCCTTGGCGGGAACTATGGCTACACCTTC	CSAPLGGNYGYTF
once	TRBJ2-3	TRBV25-1	TRBD1	TGTGCCAGCAGTCGGGGACAGAGCGCAGATACGCAGTATTTT	CASSRGQSADTQYF
.	TRBJ2-5	TRBV11-2	TRBD2	TGTGCCAGCAGCTTAGAGCCGCGGGGGTGGGAGACCCAGTACTTC	CASSLEPRGWETQYF
.	TRBJ2-7	TRBV30	.	TGTGCCTGGACTATGGGACCGTTCGGCTACGAGCAGTACTTC	CAWTMGPFGYEQYF
.	TRBJ2-2	TRBV7-9	.	TGTGCCAGCAGCGTGTTAGCGACTATTCCCGCCGGGGAGCTGTTTTTT	CASSVLATIPAGELFF
.	TRBJ2-5	TRBV9	.	TGTGCCAGCAGCGTGAACGTCGGGGGCGCAGAGACCCAGTACTTC	CASSVNVGGAETQYF
.	TRBJ1-2	TRBV28	TRBD1	TGTGCCAGCAGCTCGGGACAGGGAGATGGCTACACCTTC	CASSSGQGDGYTF
.	TRBJ2-6	TRBV9	.	TGTGCCAGCAGGGCAAACTCTGGGGCCAACGTCCTGACTTTC	CASRANSGANVLTF
.	TRBJ1-3	TRBV4-3	.	TGCGCCAGCAGCCAAGTAGCCTTGTCTGGAAACACCATATATTTT	CASSQVALSGNTIYF
.	TRBJ2-3	TRBV30	TRBD2	TGTGCCTGGACTAGCGGGGGGGCAGATACGCAGTATTTT	CAWTSGGADTQYF
.	TRBJ2-3	TRBV10-3	.	TGTGCCATCAGTCAAGGTGGTGGGGCAGATACGCAGTATTTT	CAISQGGGADTQYF
.	TRBJ2-3	TRBV7-7	TRBD2	TGTGCTAGCAGCCCGGGACTAGCGGATACGCAGTATTTT	CASSPGLADTQYF
few	TRBJ2-3	TRBV7-2	.	TGTGCCAGCAGCTCCCGACCCGGTACTGCGACAGATACGCAGTATTTT	CASSSRPGTATDTQYF